This entry concerns a single T cell receptor beta chain. The target of this receptor is not known. No qualities accompany the bases; no much larger clone lies one base away. Looking up the germline V gene yields CDR1 KGHSH and CDR2 LQKENI. Trimming at the junction amounts to 3 bases on V and 1 base on J, and the germline ends lie 9 bases apart. The CDR3 has 14 amino acids, counting the end cysteine and phenylalanine. The only DNA kept is the CDR3, 42 bases in frame from the first base. Taken with the paper, the label for time point translates to: baseline before first vaccination. In light of the paper, this sample's treatment or condition label describes: meningococcal conjugate vaccine given as trial control. Vaccinee samples were obtained from the UK trials COV001 and COV002, which included a single-blind randomized controlled phase 2/3 trial of AZD1222 (ChAdOx1 nCoV-19) in healthy adults. For TCRbeta chain sequencing, PBMC samples were collected from trial participants at day 0 and at day 28 after the second dose.

The data were taken from a study of T cell responses to AZD1222 COVID-19 vaccine (dated by TCRdb to the early 2020s). Notes on the research overall: A total of 233 trial participants underwent TCR sequencing, of whom under 220 had received two doses of AZD1222 and roughly 26 had received two doses of the MenACWY control vaccine. Trial participants were enrolled by age into 18-55, 56-69 and 70-plus year subgroups, with around 150, 28 and 57 TCR-sequenced participants respectively.

Here is what the overall study found, with its caveats: Spike-specific TCR breadth and depth rose significantly after two AZD1222 doses compared with day 0 and with MenACWY recipients. Vaccine-associated CD4 TCRs spanned the whole spike protein, with dominant responses in regions 160-218 and 743-854. Most participants were white British and females outnumbered males, and the authors suggested that clonal diversity may have been underestimated. Conclusions about previously exposed vaccinees are limited because only six or seven AZD1222 recipients were SARS-CoV-2 seropositive at baseline. Nearly half of unique spike-specific TCRs reportedly recognized epitopes outside regions mutated in the B.1.351 and B.1.1.7 variants. In the small 56-69-year group, the increase in depth fell short of significance, most likely because of low power. Because no samples from the day 14 peak response were available, repertoires could be characterized only after the peak T cell response.

The CDR3 regions of human TCRbeta chains were analyzed by immunosequencing. Concerning the study's data processing: TCRs in the repertoires were compared against a reference library of SARS-CoV-2-specific TCRs that had been generated with the MIRA antigen-specificity platform. Breadth was defined as the fraction of unique TCRs that were SARS-CoV-2-associated. Depth was defined as the fraction of total T cells that were SARS-CoV-2-associated. Using the MIRA data, each spike-specific TCR was assigned both to the spike region to which the TCR was reactive and to a CD4 or CD8 class. Log10-transformed breadth and depth values were compared by one-way ANOVA with Sidak's multiple comparisons tests. As stored in TCRdb, this immuneACCESS dataset retains in-frame rearrangements with V and J assigned. A fraction of the clones does not appear; measured against another copy, unresolved V genes explain less than half of the discrepancy, and the remainder lacks a known reason. Clonal size and the V and J genes are those of that table, whereas D and trimming came from the DNA. Within this sample are about 100,000 clones, with around 87% of them counted one time only. Around 3.8% of the sample comes from the top ten.

The clonotype comes from an adult in good health. The receptor chain draws on TRBV18 and TRBJ1-2, with the D gene too uncertain to name. This sample comprised peripheral blood, obtained on day 0 of MenACWY control vaccination. CDR3 region: CASSPEHFNYGYTF. The base sequence is TGTGCCAGCTCACCTGAACACTTTAACTATGGCTACACCTTC.